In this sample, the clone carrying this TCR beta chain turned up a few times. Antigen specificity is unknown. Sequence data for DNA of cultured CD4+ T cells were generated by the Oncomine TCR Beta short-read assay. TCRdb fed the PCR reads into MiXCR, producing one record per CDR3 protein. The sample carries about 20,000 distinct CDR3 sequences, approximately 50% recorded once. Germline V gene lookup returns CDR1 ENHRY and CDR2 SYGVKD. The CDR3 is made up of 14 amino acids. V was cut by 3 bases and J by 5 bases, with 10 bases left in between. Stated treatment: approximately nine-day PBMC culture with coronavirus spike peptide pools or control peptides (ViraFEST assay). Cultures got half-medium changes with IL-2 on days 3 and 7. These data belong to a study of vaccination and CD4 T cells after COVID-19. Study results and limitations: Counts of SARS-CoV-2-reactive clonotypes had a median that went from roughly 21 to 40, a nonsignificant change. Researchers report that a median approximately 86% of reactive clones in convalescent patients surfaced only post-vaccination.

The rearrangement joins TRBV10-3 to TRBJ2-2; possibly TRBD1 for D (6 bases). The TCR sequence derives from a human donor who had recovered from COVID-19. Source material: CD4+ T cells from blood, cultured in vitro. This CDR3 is CAISEDRQTGELFF. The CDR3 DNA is TGTGCCATCAGTGAAGACAGGCAAACCGGGGAGCTGTTTTTT.